What follows are 25 T cell receptor beta chains derived from one specimen sequenced in a study of technical replicates of blood from a few donors (dated by TCRdb to about 2017). Preparation of the library involved the immunoSEQ multiplex PCR assay. This immuneACCESS table, as held by TCRdb, lists in-frame sequences with V and J called but not all clones. Of the missing ones, under half trace to an unresolved V gene in checked studies; the others have no known cause. Counted in this sample were under 85,000 clones; 90% to 95% of them appeared once. The leading ten clones occupy 0.25% to 0.3% of the sample. What was sequenced was T cells isolated from PBMCs. These receptor sequences come from a human donor in good health.

J is TRBJ2-7 and V is TRBV7-2, with D possibly matching TRBD1 (5 bases). CDR1 SGHTA and CDR2 FQGNSA come from the germline V gene. This CDR3 contains 15 residues. Trimming removed 1 base from V and 2 bases from J, with 12 bases in between. The CDR3 is CASSLVMSDTYEQYF. The CDR3 DNA follows: TGTGCCAGCAGCTTAGTTATGTCGGACACCTACGAGCAGTACTTC.

The rearrangement links TRBV9 to TRBJ1-2; D perhaps matches TRBD1 (5 bases). The germline gives CDR1 SGDLS, CDR2 YYNGEE. The CDR3 runs to 18 residues. Trimming took 1 base from V and 2 from J, leaving 21 bases between them. CDR3 residues: CASSVTVGGEGMNYGYTF. The CDR3 DNA follows: TGTGCCAGCAGCGTAACCGTGGGGGGGGAGGGAATGAACTATGGCTACACCTTC.

The chain combines TRBV30 with TRBJ2-3, with a possible D match to TRBD2 (5 bases). CDR3 length equals 14 residues. Germline CDR1 reads GTSNPN; CDR2 reads SVGIG (reference sequence). With 8 bases removed from V and 0 bases from J, the gap between germline ends came to 15 bases. The CDR3 loop reads CAGERLLSTDTQYF. Written as DNA, the CDR3 is TGTGCCGGGGAGCGGCTTCTAAGCACAGATACGCAGTATTTT.

CDR3 DNA sequence: TGTGCCTGGAGTTATGGTCAGGAGACCCAGTACTTC. This sequence encodes CAWSYGQETQYF. The chain couples TRBV30 to TRBJ2-5; the D is unclear. This CDR3 comprises 12 residues. Germline V gene lookup returns CDR1 GTSNPN and CDR2 SVGIG (reference sequence). Trimming removed 2 bases from V and 5 bases from J, with 9 bases in between.

This chain links TRBV18 with TRBJ1-2, with D unresolved. The CDR3 runs 14 residues. The V gene lost 0 bases and the J gene lost 2 bases, with 7 bases spanning the gap. CDR1 is KGHSH, CDR2 LQKENI, per germline. The CDR3 sequence is CASSPPVLNYGYTF. In nucleotides, the CDR3 is TGTGCCAGCTCACCACCTGTTCTGAACTATGGCTACACCTTC.

The chain couples TRBV28 to TRBJ1-1; 9 bases are shared with TRBD1. CDR3 length: 19 residues. Trimming removed 4 bases from V and 1 base from J; junction bases left unmatched: 16. Germline V gene data show CDR1 as MDHEN and CDR2 as SYDVKM. The CDR3 sequence is CASSSTRPPGQGRNTEAFF. DNA for the CDR3: TGTGCCAGCAGTTCCACCAGACCCCCGGGACAGGGACGGAACACTGAAGCTTTCTTT.

The rearrangement uses TRBV19 and TRBJ2-1; possibly TRBD1 for D (5 bases). The CDR3 has 11 residues. Germline CDR1 LNHDA, CDR2 SQIVND (reference sequence). The V end lost 7 bases, the J end lost 9 bases, and 10 bases lay between the germline ends. The CDR3 DNA follows: TGTGCCAGTACAAGGGGTAGTGAGCAGTTCTTC. It is translated as CASTRGSEQFF. The full variable domain, completed using reference TRBV19 and TRBJ2-1, is DGGITQSPKYLFRKEGQNVTLSCEQNLNHDAMYWYRQDPGQGLRLIYYSQIVNDFQKGDIAEGYSVSREKKESFPLTVTSAQKNPTAFYLCASTRGSEQFFGPGTRLTVL.

The V call is TRBV19, the J call TRBJ2-6; 11 bases map to TRBD2. Trimming at V came to 1 base and at J to 2 bases, leaving 10 bases not matched to a gene. CDR1 LNHDA and CDR2 SQIVND come from the germline V gene (reference sequence). This CDR3 contains 20 residues. CDR3 loop: CASSIGGKLAGVPGANVLTF. CDR3 DNA: TGTGCCAGTAGTATAGGGGGCAAACTAGCGGGGGTTCCTGGGGCCAACGTCCTGACTTTC.

DNA of the CDR3: TGTGCCAGCAGCCAAGGGCCGTTACTAGTCGCCGGGGAGCTGTTTTTT. It codes for CASSQGPLLVAGELFF. This rearrangement joins TRBV16 to TRBJ2-2; a weak D match, TRBD2 (5 bases). Between the trimmed V and J ends, which lost 2 bases and 6 bases, there was a span of 16 bases. The CDR3 is 16 residues long. Germline V gives CDR1 KGHSY, CDR2 FQNENV. The full variable domain, rest sourced from reference TRBV16 and TRBJ2-2, is GEEVAQTPKHLVRGEGQKAKLYCAPIKGHSYVFWYQQVLKNEFKFLISFQNENVFDETGMPKERFSAKCLPNSPCSLEIQATKLEDSAVYFCASSQGPLLVAGELFFGEGSRLTVL.

The V and J genes are TRBV6-6 and TRBJ1-1, with D maybe TRBD1 (6 bases). CDR1 and CDR2 from the germline V gene are MNHNY and SVGAGI (reference sequence). V lost 6 bases and J lost 1, with 15 bases in between. This CDR3 is 15 amino acids long. DNA of the CDR3: TGTGCCAGCAGAAACAGGGCGTGGTGGAACACTGAAGCTTTCTTT. It yields the protein CASRNRAWWNTEAFF.

The rearrangement joins TRBV2 to TRBJ2-7, with 12 bases identical to TRBD2. The CDR3 contains 15 residues. Germline V gene data show CDR1 as SNHLY and CDR2 as FYNNEI. V shed 6 bases, J shed 2 bases, and the junction held 5 bases outside the gene matches. CDR3 nucleotides: TGTGCCAGCAGGGACCCTAGCGGGGGGGCCTACGAGCAGTACTTC. Amino acid sequence: CASRDPSGGAYEQYF.

The rearrangement uses TRBV18 and TRBJ1-1; possibly TRBD1 for D (5 bases). This CDR3 is built from 14 residues. CDR1 and CDR2 (germline): KGHSH, LQKENI. V was cut by 2 bases and J by 5 bases, with 12 bases left in between. This chain's CDR3 is CASSPNQGGTEAFF. The CDR3 coding sequence is TGTGCCAGCTCACCAAACCAGGGTGGGACTGAAGCTTTCTTT.

The chain couples TRBV12-5 to TRBJ1-2; 11 nucleotides agree with TRBD1. J gave up 7 bases and V 4 bases, and 14 bases lay outside the gene matches. The CDR3 length is 17 residues. Germline V CDR1 and CDR2: LGHNT, FRNRAP. CDR3 DNA sequence: TGTGCTAGTGGTTCCCGCACGACCGGGACAGGGGGGGCTGGCTACACCTTC. The encoded protein is CASGSRTTGTGGAGYTF.

This clone was seen a single time. Here the CDR3 reads CATSRDVAGYSYNEQFF. The CDR3, as DNA: TGTGCCACCAGCAGAGACGTAGCGGGGTATTCCTACAATGAGCAGTTCTTC. The J gene is TRBJ2-1, the V gene TRBV15, with 8 bases matching TRBD2. This CDR3 is 17 amino acids long. In germline, CDR1 is LNHNV, CDR2 YYDKDF (reference sequence). The junction had 5 bases not matched to a gene; V was cut back by 0 bases and J by 1 base.

The chain joins TRBV5-6 to TRBJ2-5, with D perhaps TRBD1 (5 bases). V was shortened by 1 base and J by 0 bases, with 7 bases between the two germline ends. Germline values: CDR1 SGHDT, CDR2 YYEEEE. This CDR3 has 14 amino acids. For the CDR3, the DNA is TGTGCCAGCAGCTTGTTCAGGGACCAAGAGACCCAGTACTTC. Its translation: CASSLFRDQETQYF.

CDR3 amino acids: CASTTGYGYTF. The CDR3 bases are TGTGCCAGCACAACGGGGTATGGCTACACCTTC. The chain combines TRBV6-6 with TRBJ1-2; D uncertain. V was pared by 7 bases and J by 5 bases, with 8 bases between. Germline V lookup: CDR1 MNHNY, CDR2 SVGAGI (reference sequence). The CDR3 spans 11 residues.

This sequence joins TRBV2 and TRBJ1-5; possible D gene TRBD1, 5 bases. Trimming removed 5 bases at V and 4 bases at J, with 15 bases between. The CDR3 totals 15 residues. The germline V gene has CDR1 SNHLY and CDR2 FYNNEI. CDR3 residues: CASSPHRQSNQPQHF. CDR3 sequence (DNA): TGTGCCAGCAGTCCCCACCGACAGAGTAATCAGCCCCAGCATTTT.

The J gene is TRBJ1-1, the V gene TRBV5-1; D is unresolved. Germline CDR1 and CDR2: SGHRS and YFSETQ. Trimming stripped 0 bases from V and 11 bases from J, with 11 bases between. CDR3 length: 12 residues. CDR3 sequence reads: CASSLDNSNAFF. The CDR3 bases are TGCGCCAGCAGCTTGGATAACAGTAACGCTTTCTTT.

The V call is TRBV27, the J call TRBJ2-3; TRBD2 matches 12 bases. The CDR3 spans 17 residues. Germline values: CDR1 MNHEY, CDR2 SMNVEV (reference sequence). The ends lost 6 bases at V and 4 bases at J; junction bases unmatched: 11. The CDR3 spells CASRHWTSGTGADTQYF. In nucleotides, the CDR3 is TGTGCCAGCAGACATTGGACTAGCGGGACAGGCGCAGATACGCAGTATTTT.

The V call is TRBV5-1, the J call TRBJ2-7; maybe TRBD2 (7 bases). The CDR3 sequence is 14 residues long. Trimming stripped 4 bases from V and 4 bases from J, with 15 bases between. The germline V gene encodes CDR1 SGHRS and CDR2 YFSETQ. CDR3 sequence (DNA): TGCGCCAGCAGCCGGGGGGCAGGGGCATACGAGCAGTACTTC. Protein: CASSRGAGAYEQYF.

The chain joins TRBV29-1 to TRBJ1-2, with no clear D. The CDR3 runs 15 residues. V was pared by 7 bases and J by 1 base, with 19 bases between. Germline V gives CDR1 SQVTM, CDR2 ANQGSEA. The CDR3 protein is CSAEESGSGNYGYTF. As DNA, the CDR3 is TGCAGCGCCGAGGAATCTGGCAGCGGTAACTATGGCTACACCTTC.

J is TRBJ2-7 and V is TRBV29-1; 7 bases fit TRBD1. The germline CDR1 and CDR2 sequences are SQVTM and ANQGSEA. The CDR3 covers 13 residues. V was clipped by 5 bases and J by 2 bases; unmatched bases: 6. The CDR3 DNA sequence: TGCAGCGTTCAGGACAGGACCACCTACGAGCAGTACTTC. Its protein product is CSVQDRTTYEQYF.

The genes are TRBV5-4 and TRBJ2-3; D possibly corresponds to TRBD2 (6 bases). The V and J ends lost 0 bases and 6 bases respectively, with 14 bases between them. The CDR3 is made up of 15 amino acids. In germline, CDR1 is SGHNT, CDR2 YYREEE (reference sequence). CDR3 protein: CASSLGGPREDTQYF. CDR3 nucleotide sequence: TGTGCCAGCAGCTTGGGGGGACCCCGGGAGGATACGCAGTATTTT.

The rearrangement joins TRBV4-2 to TRBJ2-7; the D gene is possibly TRBD1 (5 bases). The CDR3 covers 18 residues. Trimming pared 3 bases from V and 4 bases from J, leaving 25 bases between. Germline V lookup: CDR1 LGHNA, CDR2 YNFKEQ. The CDR3: CASSHKTDNTPLSYEQYF. The CDR3 nucleotides are TGTGCCAGCAGCCATAAGACGGACAACACCCCTCTTTCTTACGAGCAGTACTTC.

V is TRBV28 and J is TRBJ2-7; 7 bases are a match to TRBD1. Germline CDR1 MDHEN, CDR2 SYDVKM. The V segment lost 3 bases and the J segment 5 bases; nucleotides outside the gene matches: 13. This CDR3 has 16 amino acids. As DNA, the CDR3 is TGTGCCAGCAGTTTGTTAACAGGGGTGAAGGAGGACGAGCAGTACTTC. It specifies CASSLLTGVKEDEQYF.